This TCR beta chain was identified in a study of T-cell reconstitution after alpha-beta-depleted transplantation in children (dated by TCRdb to 2016 to 2018). Notes on the research overall: The study quantitatively tracked T-cell immune reconstitution after TCRalphabeta/CD19-depleted allogeneic hematopoietic cell transplantation in children using TCR repertoire profiling. Beyond this particular receptor, the publication reports: The frequencies of hyperexpanded clones fell over the following months, and after one year, T-cell counts and TCRbeta diversity were mostly attributed to newly produced T cells. The apparently early alphabetaT-cell count recovery about two months after transplant was reportedly dependent on only several hundred rapidly expanded clones derived from non-depleted graft cells. In some patients, high TCRbeta diversity at day 60 was attributed to recipient T cells and intrathymic progenitors that had survived conditioning.

Preparation of the library involved PCR. Sequenced using an Illumina HiSeq 2500. Molecular barcoding was employed in the preparation of TCR libraries, with unique molecular identifiers being used to normalize TCRbeta repertoire quantification. The public reads were run again by TCRdb, first through fastp at Q25 and then through MiXCR, and only productive beta chains were kept. CDR3 protein duplicates are merged, each entry listing the most common genes and DNA. This sample is represented by about a million distinct CDR3 sequences; about 29% of them were singletons. The ten largest clones take up 28% of the sample. The treatment or condition label, as the study defines it: allogeneic hematopoietic cell transplantation with graft depleted of TCRalphabeta T cells and CD19 B cells. TCRalphabeta/CD19-depleted allogeneic hematopoietic cell grafts were given to the transplant recipients, all of whom were children.

About this clonotype: Its antigen has not been determined. Base quality data are lacking; no much larger clone is found one base away.

The starting material was PBMCs, mostly from graft donor cells, obtained 360 days after TCRalphabeta/CD19-depleted stem cell transplant. The TCR originated in a boy in the first two years of life who had a stem cell transplant for SCID, so the T cells may come from the graft donor.

The CDR3 region: CASRGTGGTNQETQYF. At the DNA level, the sequence is TGCGCCAGCAGGGGGACCGGGGGCACGAACCAAGAGACCCAGTACTTC. The chain is assembled from TRBV5-1 and TRBJ2-5; the D region may be TRBD1 or TRBD2, each matching 6 bases equally. Looking up the germline V gene yields CDR1 SGHRS and CDR2 YFSETQ. The CDR3 measures 16 amino acids from cysteine to phenylalanine. Just the 48-base CDR3 DNA is kept, in frame starting at base 1. A distance of 17 bases separates the germline ends of V and J, which lose 5 bases and 0 bases respectively.